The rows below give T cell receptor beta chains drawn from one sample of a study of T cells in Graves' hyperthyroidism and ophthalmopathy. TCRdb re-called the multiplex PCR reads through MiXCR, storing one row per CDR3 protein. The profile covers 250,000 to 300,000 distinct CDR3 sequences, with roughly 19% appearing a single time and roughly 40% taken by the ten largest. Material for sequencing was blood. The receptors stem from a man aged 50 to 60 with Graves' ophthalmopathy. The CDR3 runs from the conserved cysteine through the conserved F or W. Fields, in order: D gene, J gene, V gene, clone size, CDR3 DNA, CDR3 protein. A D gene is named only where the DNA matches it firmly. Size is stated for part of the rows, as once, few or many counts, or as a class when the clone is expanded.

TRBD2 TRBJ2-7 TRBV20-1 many TGCAGTGCCGCCGATAGCGGGAGGTCCCCTCGCCGGGAGCAGTACTTC CSAADSGRSPRREQYF
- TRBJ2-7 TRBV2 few TGTGCCAGCATGGGGACAACCCACTACGAGCAGTACTTC CASMGTTHYEQYF
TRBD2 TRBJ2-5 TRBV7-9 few TGTGCCAGCACCCTTAGAGGTGGGACTAGCGAGAAAGAGACCCAGTACTTC CASTLRGGTSEKETQYF
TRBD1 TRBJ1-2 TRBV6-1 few TGTGCCAGCAGTGAGACAGGGAACTATGGCTACACCTTC CASSETGNYGYTF
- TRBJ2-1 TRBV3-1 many TGTGCCAGCGGTCCATGGAGAGGCTACAATGAGCAGTTCTTC CASGPWRGYNEQFF
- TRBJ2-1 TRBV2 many TGTGCCAGCAGTCCTACTAGCACCGGTGAGCAGTTCTTC CASSPTSTGEQFF
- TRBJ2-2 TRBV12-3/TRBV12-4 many TGTGCCAGCAGTTTTATTGATGGCGGGGAGCTGTTTTTT CASSFIDGGELFF
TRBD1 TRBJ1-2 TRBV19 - TGTGCCAGTAGCACCGGGACAGGGACCCATGGCTACACCTTC CASSTGTGTHGYTF
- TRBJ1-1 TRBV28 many TGTGCCAGCAGTTTATTGTCCTCCTTTATGGGGGTTTTCTTT CASSLLSSFMGVFF
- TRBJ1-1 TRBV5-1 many TGTGCCAGCAGTGCCGACAGGAACACTGAAGCTTTCTTT CASSADRNTEAFF
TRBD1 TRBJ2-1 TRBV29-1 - TGCAGCGTTGTGACAGGGAAGTTCTTC CSVVTGKFF
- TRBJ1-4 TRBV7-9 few TGTGCCAGCAGTCCACAGACAACTAATGAAAAACTGTTTTTT CASSPQTTNEKLFF
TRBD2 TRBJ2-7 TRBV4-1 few TGCGCCAGCAGCCCATCTAGCGGGAGTCCCTACGAGCAGTACTTC CASSPSSGSPYEQYF
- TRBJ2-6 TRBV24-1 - TGTGCCACCAGTGATAACTCTGGGGCCAACGTCCTGACTTTC CATSDNSGANVLTF
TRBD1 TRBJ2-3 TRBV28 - TGTGCCAACAGTTTAACAGGGGACAGCACAGATACGCAGTATTTT CANSLTGDSTDTQYF
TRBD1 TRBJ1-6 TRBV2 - TGTGCCAGCAGTGACAGGGGGGGATCGGATTCACCCCTCCACTTT CASSDRGGSDSPLHF
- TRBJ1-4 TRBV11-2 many TGTGCCAGCGGCCGAGGGGTAGGAGAAAAACTGTTTTTT CASGRGVGEKLFF
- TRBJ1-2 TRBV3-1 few TGTGCCAGCAGCCAAGTCTCGGGGGACGGTAACTATGGCTACACCTTC CASSQVSGDGNYGYTF
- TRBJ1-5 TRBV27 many TGTGCCAGCAGCTATGGGGGGGCCCAGCCCCAGCATTTT CASSYGGAQPQHF
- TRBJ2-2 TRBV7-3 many TGTGCCAGCAGCTTAACGTCGGCAGCAACCGGGGAGCTGTTTTTT CASSLTSAATGELFF
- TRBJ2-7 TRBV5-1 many TGCGCCAGCAGCCGCGTTGAGGCGGGGTCCTACGAGCAGTACTTC CASSRVEAGSYEQYF
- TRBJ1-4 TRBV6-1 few TGTGCCAGCAGTGAAGAGGAGGTACGTTCAGAAAAACTGTTTTTT CASSEEEVRSEKLFF
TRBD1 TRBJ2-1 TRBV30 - TGTGCCTGGAATCCGGACAGGGTGAACAATGAGCAGTTCTTC CAWNPDRVNNEQFF
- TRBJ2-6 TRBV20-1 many TGCAGTGCTACCTCAGGGGGGGCTGGGGCCAACGTCCTGACTTTC CSATSGGAGANVLTF
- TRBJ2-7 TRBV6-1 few TGTGCCAGCAGTTTAGTACCGTCCCACGAGCAGTACTTC CASSLVPSHEQYF
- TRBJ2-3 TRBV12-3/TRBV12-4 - TGTGCCACTCGACGGGGCACAGATACGCAGTATTTT CATRRGTDTQYF
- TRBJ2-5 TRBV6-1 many TGTGCCAGCAGTCAACCGGACTCGCCCCGAGAGACCCAGTACTTC CASSQPDSPRETQYF
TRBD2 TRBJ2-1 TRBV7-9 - TGTGCCAGCAGCCCCCGACTAGCGGGAGGTGCGGGTGAGCAGTTCTTC CASSPRLAGGAGEQFF
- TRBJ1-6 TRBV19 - TGTGCCAGCACCGAGGGGACGGCAGACCTGGCGGGTAATTCACCCCTCCACTTT CASTEGTADLAGNSPLHF
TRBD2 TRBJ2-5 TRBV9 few TGTGCCAGCACCACTGGACTAGCGGGAGGACAAGAGACCCAGTACTTC CASTTGLAGGQETQYF
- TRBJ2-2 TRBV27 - TGTGCCAGCAGGGGTACTTTAGGGGCCGGGGAGCTGTTTTTT CASRGTLGAGELFF
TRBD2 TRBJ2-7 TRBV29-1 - TGCAGCGTTGAAGACTCGGGACTAGCGGGAGGGCCTCTCGAGCAGTACTTC CSVEDSGLAGGPLEQYF
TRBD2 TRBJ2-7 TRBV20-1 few TGCAGTGCCTCCCCCATCGGGGTTAGCGGGCTCCACGGGGACGAGCAGTACTTC CSASPIGVSGLHGDEQYF
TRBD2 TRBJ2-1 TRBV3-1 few TGTGCCAGCAGCCAGGGACTAGCGCTCCTTTCTAGTAGAAATGAGCAGTTCTTC CASSQGLALLSSRNEQFF
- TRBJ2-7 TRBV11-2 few TGTGCCAGCAGCACCTCCGGGACTTTCTACGAGCAGTACTTC CASSTSGTFYEQYF
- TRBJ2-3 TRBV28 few TGTGCCAGCAGTGAAGCGGCAGATACGCAGTATTTT CASSEAADTQYF
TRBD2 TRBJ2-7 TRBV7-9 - TGTGCCAGCAGCTTAAAGCGGGAGTGGGACGAGCAGTACTTC CASSLKREWDEQYF
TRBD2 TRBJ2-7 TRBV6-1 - TGTGCCAGCGTCGGCGAACTAGCGGGATCCTACGAGCAGTACTTC CASVGELAGSYEQYF
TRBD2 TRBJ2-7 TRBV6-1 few TGTGCCAGCGAGATGACGCTAGCGGTCCAGGACGAGCAGTACTTC CASEMTLAVQDEQYF